A single sample is the source of the 8 T cell receptor beta chains below, sequenced in a study of PD-1 blockade in classical Hodgkin lymphoma. Clones were read by immunoSEQ multiplex PCR, and TCRdb kept only the in-frame ones, dropping some. The table shows 28,000 or so clones, with roughly two thirds occurring only once. Every patient experienced relapse after autologous stem cell transplantation, and brentuximab vedotin exposure varied. The sequencing here drew on peripheral blood mononuclear cells (PBMCs), taken before the second cycle of nivolumab. These receptors were obtained from a human donor with classical Hodgkin lymphoma.

This clone was recorded a few times. This CDR3 is CASSEYSHEQFF. The CDR3 nucleotides read TGTGCCAGCAGTGAATATAGCCATGAGCAGTTCTTC. The chain is built from TRBV25-1 and TRBJ2-1; D is undetermined. The germline V gene encodes CDR1 MGHDK and CDR2 SYGVNS. V was pared by 0 bases and J by 8 bases, with 5 bases between. The CDR3 is 12 amino acids.

The chain links TRBV7-9 to TRBJ1-1; no clear D. The CDR3 spans 15 residues. Germline assignment: CDR1 SEHNR and CDR2 FQNEAQ (reference sequence). V lost 5 bases and J lost 0, with 13 bases in between. DNA for the CDR3: TGTGCCAGCAGCCAACAGCAACCCATGAACACTGAAGCTTTCTTT. Residues: CASSQQQPMNTEAFF.

The chain combines TRBV30 with TRBJ1-1; TRBD1 is a possible D gene (6 bases). The CDR3 contains 14 residues. V was clipped by 4 bases and J by 0 bases, with 12 bases between them. Looked up from germline, CDR1 is GTSNPN and CDR2 is SVGIG (reference sequence). CDR3 sequence reads: CAWTSQGLNTEAFF. CDR3 coding DNA: TGTGCCTGGACCTCACAGGGCTTGAACACTGAAGCTTTCTTT.

This sequence joins TRBV28 and TRBJ2-5, with 12 nucleotides matching TRBD1. Germline V lookup: CDR1 MDHEN, CDR2 SYDVKM. CDR3 length equals 16 residues. The ends lost 5 bases at V and 2 bases at J; junction bases unmatched: 6. CDR3 nucleotide sequence: TGTGCCAGCAGTCTGGGACAGGGGGCGGGTCAAGAGACCCAGTACTTC. Translating it yields CASSLGQGAGQETQYF.

The DNA for the CDR3 is TGTGCCAGCAGCTTAGTACGTCCCTCAACTAATGAAAAACTGTTTTTT. Translating gives CASSLVRPSTNEKLFF. This sequence joins TRBV7-9 and TRBJ1-4; D remains unclear. The CDR3 consists of 16 residues. Germline V gene data show CDR1 as SEHNR and CDR2 as FQNEAQ (reference sequence). Trimming left V 1 base short and J 0 bases short, with 9 bases between.

The genes are TRBV5-5 and TRBJ2-3; D tentatively reads TRBD1 or TRBD2 (6 bases each). The germline CDR1 and CDR2 sequences are SGHKS and YYEKEE (reference sequence). The CDR3 sequence is 14 residues long. Trimming took 2 bases from V and 5 from J, leaving 12 bases between them. The CDR3 reads CASSFEGGRDTQYF. The CDR3 nucleotides read TGTGCCAGCAGCTTTGAGGGGGGCCGAGATACGCAGTATTTT.

The gene calls are TRBV7-2 and TRBJ1-5; D not certain. The germline V gene encodes CDR1 SGHTA and CDR2 FQGNSA. The CDR3 length is 15 residues. The V end was cut by 5 bases, the J end by 0 bases, with 11 bases between. The CDR3 sequence: CASSPQGISNQPQHF. CDR3 in DNA: TGTGCCAGCAGCCCACAAGGGATTAGCAATCAGCCCCAGCATTTT.

This chain uses TRBV30 with TRBJ2-7; D remains unclear. CDR1 is GTSNPN and CDR2 is SVGIG in the germline V gene (reference sequence). The CDR3 runs 12 residues. V was shortened by 4 bases and J by 2 bases, with 9 bases between the two germline ends. In DNA form, the CDR3 reads TGTGCCTGGAATACGGTTGCCTACGAGCAGTACTTC. Translated: CAWNTVAYEQYF.